The entry below gives a single TCR beta chain sequence along with its context. Its antigen is unidentified. The germline CDR1 and CDR2 sequences are MDHEN and SYDVKM. This CDR3 spans 16 amino acids. V was clipped by 6 bases and J by 8 bases; unmatched bases: 12. The hyperthyroidism was newly diagnosed and had lasted under 2 months; the patients were aged 18 to 65. The data stem from a study of T cells in Graves' hyperthyroidism and ophthalmopathy. The study's findings and limits: Prediction of ophthalmopathy progression came a median around 6 months pre-onset.

Regions amplified from RNA transcripts were the TCR beta CDR3 regions. TCR CDR3 regions were first amplified by RT-PCR with HTBI primers. TCRdb re-called the multiplex PCR reads with MiXCR, one entry per CDR3 protein. The data show 250,000 to 300,000 distinct CDR3 sequences, 13% to 15% seen once. The source material was blood. J is TRBJ1-4 and V is TRBV28, with 10 nucleotides matching TRBD1. The origin of this receptor is a woman aged 40 to 50 with Graves' hyperthyroidism that later progressed to Graves' ophthalmopathy. CDR3 residues: CASSAGGDRGLEKLFF. The CDR3 DNA follows: TGTGCCAGCAGCGCGGGGGGGGACAGGGGCTTAGAAAAACTGTTTTTT.